The T cell receptor (beta chain) under discussion was sequenced for a study of shared clonotypes between healthy human individuals. The wider study: CD4 naive and memory got three plates each, CD8 naive two, CD8 memory one.

The data were produced by immunoSEQ multiplex PCR, yet TCRdb's version contains in-frame clones alone and is incomplete. The sample includes about 770,000 clones, over 60% seen only once; the top ten take over 1.5%. Trimming cost V 6 bases and J 5 bases; bases outside gene matches: 3. Germline assignment: CDR1 LGHNA and CDR2 YNFKEQ. This CDR3 spans 13 amino acids. The chain combines TRBV4-2 with TRBJ1-2; 10 nucleotides agree with TRBD1. Material for sequencing was memory CD4+ T cells sorted from blood. Subset reported: CD45RA-negative fraction. The TCR sequence derives from a woman under 40 in good health. The CDR3 DNA is TGTGCCAGCAGTCTGGGACAGGGGTATGGCTACACCTTC. Its translation is CASSLGQGYGYTF.